This TCR beta chain stems from a study of tumor-infiltrating lymphocytes in primary liver carcinoma. Study observations and caveats: Researchers found tumor-adjacent and tumor-blood pairs overlapped less than tumor region pairs.

cDNA specific to TCR beta was made from 450 to 500 ng of total RNA, with a constant-region primer employed for priming. The TCR beta library was amplified through three nested multiplex PCR rounds in a modified ARM-PCR procedure. In the first two PCR rounds, TRBV1-TRBV30 forward primers were paired with a C-beta reverse primer, and each round lasted nine to ten cycles. TCRdb re-called the multiplex PCR reads through MiXCR, storing one row per CDR3 protein. The sample yields 100,000 or so distinct CDR3 sequences, roughly 80% seen once. Trimming pared 2 bases from V and 6 bases from J, leaving 8 bases between. Germline V gene data show CDR1 as MNHEY and CDR2 as SMNVEV (reference sequence). The CDR3 spans 13 residues. For each extraction, RNA and DNA were obtained together from 20-30 mg of unsorted bulk tissue. This clonotype was recorded a few times. Its antigen is still unknown.

The sequence derives from a man aged 35 to 55 with primary liver carcinoma and hepatitis B virus infection. This chain connects TRBV27 to TRBJ1-5; unclear D gene. The specimen sequenced was liver tumor tissue from sampling region 3. Subset: tumor region T3, left-lateral pole. DNA of the CDR3: TGTGCCAGCAGTTTAGGCAGGAGTCAGCCCCAGCATTTT. This translates into CASSLGRSQPQHF.